This T cell receptor (beta chain) was observed in a study of vaccination and CD4 T cells after COVID-19. Study-level results: For convalescent patients, a median approximately 84% of reactive clones surfaced exclusively after vaccination.

Treatment: roughly 11-day PBMC culture with coronavirus spike peptide pools or control peptides (ViraFEST assay). Culture of 1.9 million or so PBMCs per well took place with 8.5 to 10 IU/ml IL-2 and 8.5 to 10 ug/ml peptide pools. This clonotype was seen a few times. Its target is unknown. The V and J ends lost 4 bases and 1 base respectively, with 1 base between them. The CDR3 spans 11 residues. The Oncomine TCR Beta short-read assay sequenced DNA from cultured CD4+ T cells. From CD4+ T cells that had been cultured, genomic DNA was extracted. TCRdb re-called the PCR reads through MiXCR, storing one row per CDR3 protein. The sample holds more than 12,000 distinct CDR3 sequences, less than 35% seen once.

This specimen was CD4+ T cells from blood, cultured in vitro, taken before SARS-CoV-2 vaccination. The chain has TRBV12-3 or TRBV12-4 and TRBJ1-2; D unclear. This clonotype was obtained from a human donor who received a COVID-19 vaccine. Written as DNA, the CDR3 is TGTGCCAGCAGTTATAACTATGGCTACACCTTC. This sequence encodes CASSYNYGYTF.